Sequencing of this TCR beta chain was carried out in a study of blood T cell repertoires in COVID-19. The CDR3 extends over 17 amino acids. The trim removed 4 bases at V and 0 bases at J, leaving 3 bases unmatched. The germline V gene has CDR1 MNHEY and CDR2 SMNVEV (reference sequence). Methods used by the authors: Estimates of nucleated cell counts were drawn from the amplification of reference gene primers. Assay used: immunoSEQ multiplex PCR; TCRdb lists only in-frame clones, some missing. For V, J and clone size, that table is used; D and trimming come from the DNA. The table includes 210,000 or so clones, roughly 86% detected once.

This receptor was identified in a woman in her 40s with acute or convalescent COVID-19. Sequenced: peripheral blood. The V call is TRBV27, the J call TRBJ2-1; TRBD2 aligns across 13 bases. CDR3 loop: CASSSLAGGSSYNEQFF. CDR3 bases: TGTGCCAGCAGTTCACTAGCGGGGGGGAGCTCCTACAATGAGCAGTTCTTC.